The 21 T cell receptor beta chains presented below share a single source sample, sequenced in a study of blood T cell repertoires in COVID-19. Measured with immunoSEQ multiplex PCR; TCRdb has only the in-frame clones, and not every one. The top ten hold approximately 5% of the sample, which has approximately 120,000 clones, about 82% seen once. Sequencing input: peripheral blood. These receptors all stem from a human donor in a cohort sampled during active COVID-19.

The gene calls are TRBV24-1 and TRBJ2-2; tentatively, D is TRBD2 (6 bases). The length of the CDR3 is 15 residues. Trimming took 6 bases from V and 2 from J, leaving 12 bases between them. Germline V gene lookup returns CDR1 KGHDR and CDR2 SFDVKD. The CDR3 region is CATSQGGPNTGELFF. Here the CDR3 DNA reads TGTGCCACCAGTCAGGGAGGCCCTAACACCGGGGAGCTGTTTTTT.

This chain uses TRBV7-9 with TRBJ2-1, with a weak D call TRBD2 (7 bases). CDR1 SEHNR and CDR2 FQNEAQ come from the germline V gene (reference sequence). V was pared by 5 bases and J by 8 bases, with 22 bases between. The CDR3 covers 16 residues. DNA of the CDR3: TGTGCCAGCAGCCCTGACGGGGGGCACGAGATGTATGAGCAGTTCTTC. It specifies CASSPDGGHEMYEQFF.

The gene calls are TRBV28 and TRBJ1-3; the D is unclear. Germline CDR1 MDHEN, CDR2 SYDVKM. This CDR3 region has 15 residues. V was shortened by 0 bases and J by 0 bases, with 6 bases between the two germline ends. This CDR3 is CASSLWSVSGNTIYF. For the CDR3, the DNA is TGTGCCAGCAGTTTATGGTCCGTCTCTGGAAACACCATATATTTT.

The genes are TRBV10-2 and TRBJ2-1; D possibly corresponds to TRBD2 (5 bases). CDR3 length: 12 residues. Trimming stripped 4 bases from V and 10 bases from J, with 11 bases between. CDR1 and CDR2 from the germline V gene are WSHSY and SAAADI. CDR3 in amino acids: CASSGTPGEQFF. CDR3 bases: TGCGCCAGCAGTGGGACTCCAGGAGAGCAGTTCTTC.

The V and J genes are TRBV7-2 and TRBJ2-7; 10 bases are a match to TRBD2. Trimming removed 1 base from V and 3 bases from J; junction bases left unmatched: 3. Looked up from germline, CDR1 is SGHTA and CDR2 is FQGNSA. There are 15 residues in the CDR3. CDR3 nucleotide sequence: TGTGCCAGCAGCTTAGGACTAGCGGGCCTCTACGAGCAGTACTTC. Encoded protein: CASSLGLAGLYEQYF.

This rearrangement joins TRBV6-2 or TRBV6-3 to TRBJ1-5, with D possibly being TRBD1 (5 bases). Germline CDR1 and CDR2: MNHEY and SVGEGT. This CDR3 is built from 17 residues. Trimming removed 2 bases from V and 0 bases from J, with 14 bases in between. This chain's CDR3 is CASSYRRGAYSNQPQHF. DNA for the CDR3: TGTGCCAGCAGTTACCGGAGGGGAGCGTATAGCAATCAGCCCCAGCATTTT.

This chain links TRBV27 with TRBJ2-7; D uncertain. CDR1 is MNHEY, CDR2 SMNVEV, per germline (reference sequence). This CDR3 spans 14 amino acids. Trimming removed 3 bases at V and 2 bases at J, with 11 bases between. The CDR3 loop reads CASSLRLPAYEQYF. CDR3 DNA sequence: TGTGCCAGCAGTTTGAGGCTACCCGCCTACGAGCAGTACTTC.

This chain uses TRBV6-5 with TRBJ2-1; TRBD1 matches 12 bases. This CDR3 contains 15 residues. V lost 8 bases, J lost 7 bases, and 9 bases stayed unmatched. Germline V gives CDR1 MNHEY, CDR2 SVGAGI. CDR3 in amino acids: CASRDRGRLLNEQFF. DNA for the CDR3: TGTGCCAGCCGGGACAGGGGGCGATTATTAAATGAGCAGTTCTTC.

This clone was observed once. The rearrangement links TRBV29-1 to TRBJ2-4; 8 bases fit TRBD1. V lost 4 bases, J lost 0 bases, and 8 bases stayed unmatched. This CDR3 is built from 16 residues. The germline V gene encodes CDR1 SQVTM and CDR2 ANQGSEA. The CDR3 DNA reads as TGCAGCGTTGCGGTTCAGGGGGCTGAAGCCAAAAACATTCAGTACTTC. Amino acids: CSVAVQGAEAKNIQYF.

V and J are TRBV27 and TRBJ1-5; D is possibly TRBD1 (5 bases). Deletions cut 5 bases from V and 7 bases from J, with 12 bases between. The V gene's germline CDR1 is MNHEY and CDR2 SMNVEV (reference sequence). This CDR3 is built from 13 residues. Here the CDR3 DNA reads TGTGCCAGCAGTCGGGGGATACGACAGCCCCAGCATTTT. Amino acid sequence: CASSRGIRQPQHF.

This chain links TRBV10-3 with TRBJ2-1; 8 bases align to TRBD1. Germline V gene data show CDR1 as ENHRY and CDR2 as SYGVKD. The CDR3 spans 15 residues. V shed 7 bases and J 3 bases; nucleotides not matched to a gene: 8. The CDR3 sequence is CAINLQGGLYNEQFF. In DNA, the CDR3 is TGTGCCATCAACCTACAGGGGGGACTCTACAATGAGCAGTTCTTC.

V usage is TRBV4-1 and J usage is TRBJ2-3, with D maybe TRBD2 (5 bases). V lost 5 bases to trimming and J lost 3 bases, with 15 bases between them. Looked up from germline, CDR1 is MGHRA and CDR2 is YSYEKL. The length of the CDR3 is 15 residues. CDR3 sequence: CASSAQLGKTDTQYF. The CDR3 bases are TGCGCCAGCAGCGCCCAACTAGGGAAAACAGATACGCAGTATTTT.

This chain uses TRBV19 with TRBJ2-2; weak D call: TRBD1 (6 bases). Germline CDR1 LNHDA, CDR2 SQIVND (reference sequence). The CDR3 runs to 15 residues. The V end was cut by 5 bases, the J end by 2 bases, with 12 bases between. CDR3 sequence: CASSPGTINTGELFF. In nucleotides, the CDR3 is TGTGCCAGTAGTCCCGGGACAATCAACACCGGGGAGCTGTTTTTT.

J is TRBJ2-7 and V is TRBV7-6; the match to TRBD2 covers 7 bases. The CDR3 has 15 residues. V was pared by 5 bases and J by 3 bases, with 10 bases of the junction left unmatched. Germline V lookup: CDR1 SGHVS, CDR2 FNYEAQ. CDR3: CASSPSGTKSYEQYF. The DNA for the CDR3 is TGTGCCAGCAGCCCCTCCGGGACTAAAAGCTACGAGCAGTACTTC.

This chain uses TRBV7-7 with TRBJ2-7; weak D call: TRBD1 (7 bases). Germline V gene data show CDR1 as SSHAT and CDR2 as FNYEAQ (reference sequence). The CDR3 contains 14 residues. V lost 3 bases to trimming and J lost 4 bases, with 13 bases between them. CDR3 nucleotides: TGTGCCAGCAGCTTGGGGCAGGGGGGATACGAGCAGTACTTC. It encodes CASSLGQGGYEQYF.

This sequence joins TRBV5-1 and TRBJ1-2; the D gene is possibly TRBD1 (5 bases). Looked up from germline, CDR1 is SGHRS and CDR2 is YFSETQ. Trimming took 0 bases from V and 0 from J, leaving 6 bases between them. The CDR3 sequence is 14 residues long. CDR3 coding DNA: TGCGCCAGCAGCTTGGACAGGCCTAACTATGGCTACACCTTC. This gives the protein CASSLDRPNYGYTF.

CDR3 loop: CASSAGLAGGIEQYF. CDR3 DNA sequence: TGTGCCAGCAGCGCGGGACTAGCGGGAGGAATCGAGCAGTACTTC. The chain has TRBV7-9 and TRBJ2-7, with TRBD2 matching over 15 bases. V trimming: 5 bases; J trimming: 6 bases; junction bases outside the gene matches: 5. Germline CDR1 SEHNR, CDR2 FQNEAQ (reference sequence). The CDR3 runs 15 residues.

J is TRBJ1-2 and V is TRBV5-4; 7 nucleotides align to TRBD1. The trim removed 2 bases at V and 8 bases at J, leaving 9 bases unmatched. The CDR3 has 14 residues. CDR1 and CDR2 from the germline V gene are SGHNT and YYREEE (reference sequence). CDR3 DNA: TGTGCCAGCAGCTTAACAGGGGATACGTACGGCTACACCTTC. This encodes CASSLTGDTYGYTF. The complete variable domain, with remaining parts taken from reference TRBV5-4 and TRBJ1-2, reads ETGVTQSPTHLIKTRGQQVTLRCSSQSGHNTVSWYQQALGQGPQFIFQYYREEENGRGNFPPRFSGLQFPNYSSELNVNALELDDSALYLCASSLTGDTYGYTFGSGTRLTVV.

This clone occurred once. V gene TRBV6-5 combines with J gene TRBJ2-7, with D unclear. The CDR3 contains 15 residues. CDR1 is MNHEY and CDR2 is SVGAGI in the germline V gene. The V and J ends lost 4 bases and 2 bases respectively, with 15 bases between them. CDR3: CASSSPSGPTYEQYF. The CDR3 DNA sequence: TGTGCCAGCAGTTCCCCCTCGGGTCCTACCTACGAGCAGTACTTC.

The chain carries TRBV5-1 and TRBJ2-2; tentatively, D is TRBD2 (6 bases). In germline, CDR1 is SGHRS, CDR2 YFSETQ. Between the trimmed V and J ends, which lost 4 bases and 7 bases, there was a span of 14 bases. This CDR3 has 14 residues. This chain's CDR3 is CASSTGDWGGELFF. The CDR3 DNA reads as TGCGCCAGCAGCACGGGGGACTGGGGCGGGGAGCTGTTTTTT.

This clone showed up just a few times. The chain carries TRBV18 and TRBJ2-7; 7 nucleotides match TRBD1. The CDR3 runs 13 residues. V lost 6 bases, J lost 5 bases, and 7 bases stayed unmatched. Germline V gives CDR1 KGHSH, CDR2 LQKENI. This chain's CDR3 is CASSADRVNEQYF. In nucleotides, the CDR3 is TGTGCCAGCTCGGCTGACAGGGTTAACGAGCAGTACTTC.